These 29 T cell receptor beta chains were all obtained from the same sample, sequenced in a study of blood T cell repertoires in COVID-19. Assay: immunoSEQ multiplex PCR; the TCRdb copy retains only in-frame clones and omits some. Of approximately 170,000 clones listed, 70% to 90% are singletons. Material for sequencing was peripheral blood. These receptors all stem from a woman older than 75 in a cohort sampled during active or convalescent COVID-19.

The CDR3 loop is CASSQGPSSYEQYV. Written as DNA, the CDR3 is TGTGCCAGCAGCCAAGGTCCTAGCTCCTACGAGCAGTACGTC. This rearrangement joins TRBV3-1 (or the pseudogene TRBV3-2) to TRBJ2-7; D gene unclear. The germline V gene has CDR1 LGHDT and CDR2 YNNKEL (reference sequence). V was clipped by 1 base and J by 0 bases, with 7 bases between them. This CDR3 region has 14 residues.

The genes are TRBV9 and TRBJ1-1; perhaps TRBD1 as D (5 bases). CDR3 length: 15 amino acids. Looked up from germline, CDR1 is SGDLS and CDR2 is YYNGEE. V lost 1 base to trimming and J lost 8 bases, with 18 bases between them. The CDR3 protein is CASSVNGDSLEEAFF. The CDR3 DNA reads TGTGCCAGCAGCGTAAACGGAGACAGCCTAGAAGAAGCTTTCTTT.

The gene calls are TRBV30 and TRBJ2-7, with 14 bases fitting TRBD2. The CDR3 spans 17 residues. Trimming cost V 0 bases and J 6 bases; bases outside gene matches: 10. Germline values: CDR1 GTSNPN, CDR2 SVGIG (reference sequence). CDR3 in amino acids: CAWSVRTSGRYLPEQYV. The CDR3 DNA reads TGTGCCTGGAGTGTTCGGACTAGCGGGAGGTATTTACCCGAGCAGTACGTC.

This chain connects TRBV2 to TRBJ2-7; TRBD1 aligns across 8 bases. Trimming at V came to 6 bases and at J to 3 bases, leaving 7 bases not matched to a gene. The CDR3 runs 14 residues. Per germline, CDR1 SNHLY and CDR2 FYNNEI. In nucleotides, the CDR3 is TGTGCCAGCAGACAAGCCACAGGGGGCTACGAGCAGTACTTC. This translates into CASRQATGGYEQYF.

The V gene is TRBV11-2, the J gene TRBJ1-1; 7 bases fit TRBD1. V shed 3 bases and J 6 bases; nucleotides not matched to a gene: 4. The V gene's germline CDR1 is SGHAT and CDR2 FQNNGV. This CDR3 comprises 13 residues. Written as DNA, the CDR3 is TGTGCCAGCAGCTTCCTTCAGGGGGCTGAAGCTTTCTTT. As protein: CASSFLQGAEAFF.

This clone was picked up a small number of times. The chain joins TRBV6-5 to TRBJ1-3; possible D gene TRBD1, 5 bases. Trimming stripped 7 bases from V and 3 bases from J, with 13 bases between. This CDR3 has 14 amino acids. Germline assignment: CDR1 MNHEY and CDR2 SVGAGI. The CDR3 loop reads CASMGGIDGNTIYF. CDR3 bases: TGTGCCAGCATGGGGGGGATCGATGGAAACACCATATATTTT.

V gene TRBV29-1 combines with J gene TRBJ2-3, with a possible D match to TRBD1 (5 bases). The germline gives CDR1 SQVTM, CDR2 ANQGSEA. V was clipped by 0 bases and J by 4 bases, with 8 bases between them. The CDR3 is 13 amino acids. CDR3 bases: TGCAGCGTTGAAGAAGGGGTTGCAGATACGCAGTATTTT. It codes for CSVEEGVADTQYF.

This clone was observed once. The gene calls are TRBV6-5 and TRBJ2-2; the match to TRBD1 covers 8 bases. The V gene end was trimmed by 6 bases and the J gene end by 6 bases; junction bases not matched to a gene: 0. Germline V gene lookup returns CDR1 MNHEY and CDR2 SVGAGI. This CDR3 is built from 12 residues. CDR3 DNA: TGTGCCAGCAGGACAGGGGCCGGGGAGCTGTTTTTT. This translates into CASRTGAGELFF.

The chain links TRBV18 to TRBJ2-2; TRBD2 agrees at 9 bases. Trimming at V came to 1 base and at J to 2 bases, leaving 8 bases not matched to a gene. Germline V lookup: CDR1 KGHSH, CDR2 LQKENI. CDR3 length: 18 amino acids. In DNA, the CDR3 is TGTGCCAGCTCACCACGGTCCAAGCGGGGGGCAAACACCGGGGAGCTGTTTTTT. Amino acid sequence: CASSPRSKRGANTGELFF.

V is TRBV28 and J is TRBJ2-1; 10 bases are a match to TRBD1. The germline V gene encodes CDR1 MDHEN and CDR2 SYDVKM. The CDR3 runs 16 residues. The J segment lost 4 bases and the V segment lost 6 bases, leaving 9 bases of the junction unmatched. The CDR3: CASSTGTGVRYNEQFF. CDR3 bases: TGTGCCAGCAGCACCGGGACAGGGGTGAGGTACAATGAGCAGTTCTTC.

The chain uses TRBV19 and TRBJ2-5; 12 bases line up with TRBD2. This CDR3 spans 17 amino acids. Germline loops: CDR1 LNHDA, CDR2 SQIVND (reference sequence). Trimming cost V 8 bases and J 10 bases; bases outside gene matches: 20. CDR3 coding DNA: TGTGCCAGTTTCCCAACGACTAGCGGGAGAGGAGTAGCGGACCAGTACTTC. Translation gives CASFPTTSGRGVADQYF.

This chain links TRBV2 with TRBJ1-1; D unclear. V was shortened by 7 bases and J by 6 bases, with 15 bases between the two germline ends. Germline V gives CDR1 SNHLY, CDR2 FYNNEI. The CDR3 loop spans 13 amino acids. CDR3: CASIWQSFPEAFF. The DNA of the CDR3 is TGTGCCAGCATTTGGCAGTCGTTCCCTGAAGCTTTCTTT.

V gene TRBV7-9 combines with J gene TRBJ2-5; 11 nucleotides agree with TRBD2. V lost 1 base and J lost 3; bases outside the gene matches: 7. Germline V lookup: CDR1 SEHNR, CDR2 FQNEAQ (reference sequence). This CDR3 contains 17 residues. The CDR3 DNA sequence: TGTGCCAGCAGCTTAGGAGTTGTTAGCGGGGGGGAAGAGACCCAGTACTTC. Translating gives CASSLGVVSGGEETQYF.

V is TRBV27 and J is TRBJ2-2; D ambiguous. Per the germline V gene, CDR1 is MNHEY and CDR2 is SMNVEV (reference sequence). The CDR3 runs to 14 residues. Trimming left V 7 bases short and J 7 bases short, with 16 bases between. The CDR3 bases are TGTGCCAGCACGGGTTTATATGTCGGCGGGGAGCTGTTTTTT. Protein product: CASTGLYVGGELFF.

The chain is built from TRBV21-1 and TRBJ2-7; whether TRBD2, the table's D call, matches the DNA was not checked. TRBV21-1 corresponds to a pseudogene. This CDR3 spans 20 amino acids. CDR3 sequence reads: CASSNPGQPGLAVSSYEQYV. Here the CDR3 DNA reads TGTGCCAGCAGCAATCCGGGACAGCCGGGACTAGCGGTGAGCTCCTACGAGCAGTACGTC.

This rearrangement joins TRBV18 to TRBJ1-5; 8 bases map to TRBD1. The CDR3 spans 15 residues. The germline gives CDR1 KGHSH, CDR2 LQKENI. J was trimmed by 0 bases and V by 6 bases; bases with no gene match: 4. The CDR3 here is CASSRDRYSNQPQHF. For the CDR3, the DNA is TGTGCCAGCTCCAGGGACAGGTATAGCAATCAGCCCCAGCATTTT.

In this sample, this clone turned up a few times. This CDR3 is CASSIQGTAAYGYTF. CDR3 in DNA: TGTGCCAGTAGTATTCAGGGGACAGCCGCCTATGGCTACACCTTC. The chain has TRBV19 and TRBJ1-2; 7 bases agree with TRBD1. CDR3 length: 15 residues. V lost 3 bases, J lost 4 bases, and 8 bases stayed unmatched. From germline, CDR1 is LNHDA and CDR2 SQIVND (reference sequence).

The V and J genes are TRBV11-3 and TRBJ2-5, with 7 bases identical to TRBD2. Germline trimming cut 4 bases from V and 4 bases from J; bases unmatched to any gene: 12. This CDR3 spans 16 amino acids. Per germline, CDR1 SGHNT and CDR2 YENEEA. CDR3 DNA sequence: TGTGCCAGCAGCTCCAGAATCGGGGGGAGCGGAGAGACCCAGTACTTC. Encoded protein: CASSSRIGGSGETQYF. Looking up the rest from reference TRBV11-3 and TRBJ2-5 gives the full variable domain: EAGVVQSPRYKIIEKKQPVAFWCNPISGHNTLYWYLQNLGQGPELLIRYENEEAVDDSQLPKDRFSAERLKGVDSTLKIQPAELGDSAVYLCASSSRIGGSGETQYFGPGTRLLVL.

The chain combines TRBV4-3 with TRBJ2-5, with D perhaps TRBD2 (6 bases). CDR3 size: 15 residues. V was clipped by 3 bases and J by 2 bases, with 13 bases between them. CDR1 is LGHNA and CDR2 is YSLEER in the germline V gene. The CDR3 sequence: CASSQYIGGQETQYF. The CDR3, as DNA: TGCGCCAGCAGCCAGTATATCGGGGGACAAGAGACCCAGTACTTC.

The chain joins TRBV28 to TRBJ2-1; tentatively, D is TRBD1 (6 bases). This CDR3 contains 16 residues. The germline V gene has CDR1 MDHEN and CDR2 SYDVKM. Trimming took off 5 bases at V and 6 bases at J, with 20 bases between the two ends. The CDR3 region is CASSLPGHRGLNEQFF. CDR3 coding DNA: TGTGCCAGCAGTCTACCGGGACACCGGGGCCTCAATGAGCAGTTCTTC.

V is TRBV28 and J is TRBJ2-7; 9 bases align to TRBD1. The germline gives CDR1 MDHEN, CDR2 SYDVKM. Trimming cost V 5 bases and J 4 bases; bases outside gene matches: 12. The CDR3 loop spans 16 amino acids. The CDR3 coding sequence is TGTGCCAGCAGTCCGAGACCCGGGACAGGGTCTTACGAGCAGTACTTC. Its translation is CASSPRPGTGSYEQYF.

The V call is TRBV3-1 (or the pseudogene TRBV3-2), the J call TRBJ2-3; maybe TRBD1 (5 bases). From germline, CDR1 is LGHDT and CDR2 YNNKEL (reference sequence). V was pared by 2 bases and J by 1 base, with 10 bases between. This CDR3 has 15 amino acids. The CDR3 is CASSQQGKGTDTQYF. CDR3 sequence (DNA): TGTGCCAGCAGCCAACAGGGTAAGGGCACAGATACGCAGTATTTT.

This clone has just one count. V is TRBV5-6 and J is TRBJ2-7; 8 positions agree with TRBD2. The germline V gene encodes CDR1 SGHDT and CDR2 YYEEEE. The CDR3 has 15 residues. V trimming: 6 bases; J trimming: 4 bases; junction bases outside the gene matches: 12. The CDR3 nucleotides read TGTGCCAGCAAGAAGGTTTCGGGACTAGTTTACGAGCAGTACTTC. Its translation: CASKKVSGLVYEQYF.

This chain joins TRBV4-2 and TRBJ2-1, with no clear D. Germline V gene lookup returns CDR1 LGHNA and CDR2 YNFKEQ. The CDR3 runs 15 residues. Trimming took 0 bases from V and 2 from J, leaving 8 bases between them. This CDR3 is CASSQELKTYNEQFF. In DNA form, the CDR3 reads TGTGCCAGCAGCCAAGAACTGAAGACCTACAATGAGCAGTTCTTC.

This chain connects TRBV5-6 to TRBJ2-2; 8 positions agree with TRBD2. V trimming: 4 bases; J trimming: 5 bases; junction bases outside the gene matches: 10. Germline V gives CDR1 SGHDT, CDR2 YYEEEE. This CDR3 has 16 amino acids. The CDR3 loop reads CASSPPGTSRTGELFF. The CDR3 nucleotides read TGTGCCAGCAGCCCTCCCGGGACTAGTCGGACCGGGGAGCTGTTTTTT.

The genes are TRBV6-2 or TRBV6-3 and TRBJ1-2; possible D gene TRBD1, 5 bases. The CDR3 consists of 16 residues. Germline V gene data show CDR1 as MNHEY and CDR2 as SVGEGT. V dropped 6 bases and J dropped 5 bases, with 22 bases sitting between them. Here the CDR3 DNA reads TGTGCCAGCAGCGACAGCTTCCAGACGTCCGGGTATGGCTACACCTTC. Translating it yields CASSDSFQTSGYGYTF.

The chain links TRBV6-2 or TRBV6-3 to TRBJ2-3; TRBD2 aligns across 7 bases. This CDR3 contains 16 residues. The germline CDR1 and CDR2 sequences are MNHEY and SVGEGT. J was trimmed by 2 bases and V by 5 bases; bases with no gene match: 10. CDR3 amino acids: CASSTSSRGNTDTQYF. CDR3 bases: TGTGCCAGCAGTACCTCATCGCGGGGGAACACAGATACGCAGTATTTT.

This clone has only one observation. The chain employs TRBV18 and TRBJ2-1; the match to TRBD1 covers 7 bases. CDR1 is KGHSH, CDR2 LQKENI, per germline. V lost 0 bases to trimming and J lost 0 bases; unmatched junction nucleotides: 2. The CDR3 has 16 amino acids. The CDR3 DNA reads TGTGCCAGCTCACCACCCGGACAGGCCTCCTACAATGAGCAGTTCTTC. It specifies CASSPPGQASYNEQFF.

This chain uses TRBV27 with TRBJ1-5, with D hard to call. The germline V gene has CDR1 MNHEY and CDR2 SMNVEV (reference sequence). The CDR3 contains 13 residues. V lost 0 bases and J 7 bases, leaving 7 bases between the germline ends. The CDR3 coding sequence is TGTGCCAGCAGTTTATCTGGCTGGCAGCCCCAGCATTTT. Translation: CASSLSGWQPQHF.